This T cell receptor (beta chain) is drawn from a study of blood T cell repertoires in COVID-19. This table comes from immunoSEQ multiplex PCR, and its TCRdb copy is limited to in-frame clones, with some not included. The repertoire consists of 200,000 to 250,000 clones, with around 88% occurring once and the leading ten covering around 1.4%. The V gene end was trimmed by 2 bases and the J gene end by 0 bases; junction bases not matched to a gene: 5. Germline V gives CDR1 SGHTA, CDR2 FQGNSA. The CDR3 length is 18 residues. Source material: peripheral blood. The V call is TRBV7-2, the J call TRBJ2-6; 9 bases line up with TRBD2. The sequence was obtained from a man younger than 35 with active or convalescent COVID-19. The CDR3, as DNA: TGTGCCAGCAGCTTAATCGCGGGGGGGCTCTCTGGGGCCAACGTCCTGACTTTC. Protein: CASSLIAGGLSGANVLTF. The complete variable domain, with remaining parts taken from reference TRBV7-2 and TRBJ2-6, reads GAGVSQSPSNKVTEKGKDVELRCDPISGHTALYWYRQSLGQGLEFLIYFQGNSAPDKSGLPSDRFSAERTGGSVSTLTIQRTQQEDSAVYLCASSLIAGGLSGANVLTFGAGSRLTVL.